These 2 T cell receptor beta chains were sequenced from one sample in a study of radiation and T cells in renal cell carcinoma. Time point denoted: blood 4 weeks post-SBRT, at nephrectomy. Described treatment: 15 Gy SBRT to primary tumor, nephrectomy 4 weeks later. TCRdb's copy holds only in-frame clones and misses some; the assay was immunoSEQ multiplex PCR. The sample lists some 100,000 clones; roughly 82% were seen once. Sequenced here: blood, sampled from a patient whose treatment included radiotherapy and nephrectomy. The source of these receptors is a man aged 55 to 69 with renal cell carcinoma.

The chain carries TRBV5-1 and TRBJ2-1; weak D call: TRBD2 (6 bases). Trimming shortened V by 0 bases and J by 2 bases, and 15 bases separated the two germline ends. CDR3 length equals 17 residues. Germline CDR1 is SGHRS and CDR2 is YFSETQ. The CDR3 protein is CASSLDLAGITYNEQFF. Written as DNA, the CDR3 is TGCGCCAGCAGCTTGGACCTCGCGGGAATTACCTACAATGAGCAGTTCTTC.

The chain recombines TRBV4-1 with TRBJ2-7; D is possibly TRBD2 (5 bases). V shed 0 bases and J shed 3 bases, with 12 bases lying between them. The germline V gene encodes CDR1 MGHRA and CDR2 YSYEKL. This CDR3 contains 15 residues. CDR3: CASSQDPTRGYEQYF. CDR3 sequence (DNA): TGCGCCAGCAGCCAAGATCCGACTCGGGGCTACGAGCAGTACTTC.